These T cell receptor beta chains were read from a single sample in a study of blood T cell repertoires in COVID-19. Measured with immunoSEQ multiplex PCR; TCRdb has only the in-frame clones, and not every one. Counted here are about 97,000 clones, approximately 82% occurring once; the ten biggest clones make up 10%. Sequencing was performed on peripheral blood. The receptors shown here come from a man between 65 and 85 years old with acute or convalescent COVID-19. Each CDR3 is given with its conserved first and last residue. A D gene is named only where the DNA matches it firmly. Only some rows state a clone size, as once, few, many or a class for expanded clones.

>TRBD1|TRBJ1-2|TRBV9|.
CASSETGQGVGYTF
TGTGCCAGCAGCGAAACGGGACAGGGGGTTGGCTACACCTTC
>TRBD1|TRBJ1-2|TRBV19|.
CASSIPSDRVANYGYTF
TGTGCCAGTAGTATACCCTCGGACAGGGTCGCTAACTATGGCTACACCTTC
>TRBD1|TRBJ2-1|TRBV2|few
CASSGQGLGNEQFF
TGTGCCAGCAGCGGACAGGGTCTGGGGAATGAGCAGTTCTTC
>.|TRBJ1-5|TRBV3-1/TRBV3-2|few
CASSQAQGNQPQHF
TGTGCCAGCAGCCAAGCGCAGGGCAATCAGCCCCAGCATTTT
>.|TRBJ1-2|TRBV12-3/TRBV12-4|.
CASTARRNYGYTF
TGTGCCAGCACCGCAAGGAGGAACTATGGCTACACCTTC
>TRBD2|TRBJ2-1|TRBV29-1|.
CSVDSGRGDEQFF
TGCAGCGTTGATAGCGGGAGAGGGGATGAGCAGTTCTTC
>TRBD1|TRBJ1-1|TRBV3-1/TRBV3-2|.
CASSLRDRGHTEAFF
TGTGCCAGCAGCCTTCGGGACAGGGGGCACACTGAAGCTTTCTTT
>TRBD2|TRBJ2-5|TRBV2|.
CASRTTSGGRETQYF
TGTGCCAGCAGGACGACTAGCGGGGGGCGAGAGACCCAGTACTTC
>TRBD1|TRBJ2-2|TRBV7-2|.
CASSFLRGQGYAGELFF
TGTGCCAGCAGCTTCCTTAGGGGACAGGGCTATGCCGGGGAGCTGTTTTTT
>.|TRBJ1-6|TRBV7-3|.
CASSSDSAGGYSPLHF
TGTGCCAGCAGCTCAGATTCGGCCGGAGGATATTCACCCCTCCACTTT
>.|TRBJ1-1|TRBV15|.
CATSRELHNTEAFF
TGTGCCACCAGCAGAGAACTACACAACACTGAAGCTTTCTTT
>.|TRBJ2-7|TRBV12-3/TRBV12-4|.
CASSFGGLEQYF
TGTGCCAGCAGTTTTGGAGGGCTCGAGCAGTACTTC
>.|TRBJ1-5|TRBV19|.
CASMWPGVGQPQHF
TGTGCCAGTATGTGGCCAGGGGTAGGCCAGCCCCAGCATTTT
>.|TRBJ1-4|TRBV7-7|.
CASSPIEFGKLFF
TGTGCTAGCAGCCCGATCGAGTTCGGAAAACTGTTTTTT
>.|TRBJ2-1|TRBV5-4|once
CASSVGGFPEQFF
TGTGCCAGCAGCGTGGGCGGGTTCCCTGAGCAGTTCTTC
>.|TRBJ2-7|TRBV30|.
CAWSDERYEQYF
TGTGCCTGGAGTGACGAGAGATACGAGCAGTACTTC
>TRBD1|TRBJ1-1|TRBV5-6|.
CASSFEGQENTEAFF
TGTGCCAGCAGCTTTGAGGGACAGGAGAACACTGAAGCTTTCTTT
>.|TRBJ1-1|TRBV3-1/TRBV3-2|.
CASSQALPGWNTEAFF
TGTGCCAGCAGCCAGGCTCTCCCGGGGTGGAACACTGAAGCTTTCTTT
>TRBD1|TRBJ2-7|TRBV3-1/TRBV3-2|.
CASVKQGASEQYF
TGTGCCAGCGTCAAACAGGGGGCGTCCGAGCAGTACTTC
>TRBD1|TRBJ2-5|TRBV10-3|.
CAISESLTGPQETQYF
TGTGCCATCAGTGAGTCTCTGACAGGGCCCCAAGAGACCCAGTACTTC
>.|TRBJ1-1|TRBV15|.
CATSRESGTTMNTEAFF
TGTGCCACCAGCAGAGAAAGTGGGACAACCATGAACACTGAAGCTTTCTTT
>.|TRBJ2-7|TRBV6-5|.
CASIAVGQGTYEQYF
TGTGCCAGCATTGCCGTCGGGCAGGGGACCTACGAGCAGTACTTC
>.|TRBJ1-4|TRBV5-1|.
CASSDLQGATNEKLFF
TGCGCCAGCAGCGACCTACAGGGTGCAACTAATGAAAAACTGTTTTTT
>TRBD1|TRBJ2-7|TRBV2|.
CASRADRLDEQYF
TGTGCCAGCAGAGCGGACAGGCTCGACGAGCAGTACTTC
>.|TRBJ1-1|TRBV5-1|few
CASKWAMNTEAFF
TGCGCCAGCAAGTGGGCAATGAACACTGAAGCTTTCTTT
>TRBD1|TRBJ2-5|TRBV5-6|.
CASSRRQGQETQYF
TGTGCCAGCAGTAGGAGACAGGGGCAAGAGACCCAGTACTTC
>.|TRBJ2-5|TRBV7-6|.
CASSLPPGREETQYF
TGTGCCAGCAGCTTACCCCCCGGGCGGGAAGAGACCCAGTACTTC
>.|TRBJ1-4|TRBV18|.
CASSPSIDSGNEKLFF
TGTGCCAGCTCACCTTCAATAGACAGTGGGAATGAAAAACTGTTTTTT
>TRBD2|TRBJ2-5|TRBV3-1/TRBV3-2|once
CASSSEGGLAGVQETQYF
TGTGCCAGCAGCTCAGAAGGGGGACTAGCGGGAGTACAAGAGACCCAGTACTTC
>TRBD2|TRBJ2-1|TRBV7-3|.
CASSLPGGGYNEQFF
TGTGCCAGCAGCTTACCCGGCGGGGGATACAATGAGCAGTTCTTC
>.|TRBJ2-7|TRBV23-1|.
CASSQYPPPTYEQYF
TGCGCCAGCAGTCAATACCCCCCGCCTACCTACGAGCAGTACTTC
>.|TRBJ2-1|TRBV30|.
CAWNQVPNEQFF
TGTGCCTGGAATCAGGTTCCCAATGAGCAGTTCTTC
>.|TRBJ1-2|TRBV20-1|.
CSASPQAGYTF
TGCAGTGCTAGTCCCCAGGCTGGCTACACCTTC
>.|TRBJ1-2|TRBV5-8|.
CASSLHRAGYTF
TGTGCCAGCAGCTTGCACAGGGCCGGCTACACCTTC
>.|TRBJ2-1|TRBV6-2/TRBV6-3|.
CASSLTKRNEQFF
TGTGCCAGCAGTCTAACTAAGCGCAATGAGCAGTTCTTC
>.|TRBJ2-3|TRBV7-3|.
CASSAQASTDTQYF
TGTGCCAGCAGCGCCCAAGCTAGCACAGATACGCAGTATTTT
>.|TRBJ1-5|TRBV19|.
CASTGAGVSNQPQHF
TGTGCCAGTACAGGGGCGGGGGTAAGCAATCAGCCCCAGCATTTT
>TRBD2|TRBJ2-1|TRBV10-2|.
CASSEIQRGSPNEQFF
TGCGCCAGCAGTGAGATTCAGCGGGGAAGTCCCAATGAGCAGTTCTTC
>TRBD1|TRBJ1-1|TRBV5-8|once
CASSLAFGTGATEAFF
TGTGCCAGCAGCTTGGCCTTCGGGACAGGGGCCACTGAAGCTTTCTTT
>.|TRBJ1-1|TRBV30|.
CAWTAHPGGRTEAFF
TGTGCCTGGACCGCCCACCCCGGAGGCCGCACTGAAGCTTTCTTT
>.|TRBJ2-3|TRBV7-9|.
CASSLPERGDTQYF
TGTGCCAGCAGTTTACCGGAACGGGGAGATACGCAGTATTTT
>.|TRBJ1-6|TRBV18|.
CASRVGEVNSPLHF
TGTGCCAGCCGTGTGGGCGAAGTCAATTCACCCCTCCACTTT
>TRBD1|TRBJ1-4|TRBV19|.
CASSFGTGDEKLFF
TGTGCCAGTAGTTTCGGGACAGGGGATGAAAAACTGTTTTTT
>.|TRBJ1-1|TRBV7-6|many
CASSQKNRDPDSNTEAFF
TGTGCCAGCAGCCAGAAAAATCGTGACCCGGACAGCAACACTGAAGCTTTCTTT
>.|TRBJ1-1|TRBV7-2|.
CASRQNTEAFF
TGTGCCAGCAGACAGAACACTGAAGCTTTCTTT
>TRBD1|TRBJ1-2|TRBV18|.
CASQQGDYGYTF
TGTGCCAGCCAACAGGGGGACTATGGCTACACCTTC
>TRBD1|TRBJ1-6|TRBV9|.
CASSVTGRNNSPLHF
TGTGCCAGCAGCGTGACAGGGAGGAATAATTCACCCCTCCACTTT
>TRBD2|TRBJ2-2|TRBV5-6|.
CASSTAGLDRTGELFF
TGTGCCAGCAGCACAGCCGGACTAGATAGGACCGGGGAGCTGTTTTTT
>TRBD2|TRBJ2-3|TRBV3-1/TRBV3-2|.
CASSQASGGATDTQYF
TGTGCCAGCAGCCAAGCTAGCGGGGGGGCCACAGATACGCAGTATTTT